In this sample, the clone carrying this T cell receptor (beta chain) turned up a few times. The antigen is undetermined. The data are from a study of T-cell memory formation after mild COVID-19. Study results and limitations: Memory cells collected pre-infection included some clones that later responded, suggesting cross-reactive memory joined. CD4+ contracting clones were mainly CM and EM; CD8+ ones, EMRA. Balance between CD4 and CD8 was seen in clones contracting day 15 to 85, and a CD4+ lean was seen in later expanders.

V was trimmed by 5 bases and J by 6 bases, leaving 18 bases between them. Germline loops: CDR1 SEHNR, CDR2 FQNEAQ (reference sequence). The CDR3 extends over 15 amino acids. Employing constant-segment primers, 5'RACE generated TCR alpha and TCR beta cDNA libraries bearing sample barcodes and UMIs. From the 5' RACE reads, TCRdb called clonotypes with MiXCR, one entry per CDR3 protein. The sample has some 300,000 distinct CDR3 sequences; 20% to 25% are singletons. The sample comprised PBMCs or a T cell subset sorted from them (not recorded which). The receptor was isolated from a man younger than 30 who had mild COVID-19 (a few samples of this study predate the infection). Cell type and time point are not known. V usage is TRBV7-9 and J usage is TRBJ2-3, with D perhaps matching TRBD2 (6 bases). The CDR3 DNA reads as TGTGCCAGCAGCCTGCTGGGACTGCGGATTGATACGCAGTATTTT. Its translation: CASSLLGLRIDTQYF.